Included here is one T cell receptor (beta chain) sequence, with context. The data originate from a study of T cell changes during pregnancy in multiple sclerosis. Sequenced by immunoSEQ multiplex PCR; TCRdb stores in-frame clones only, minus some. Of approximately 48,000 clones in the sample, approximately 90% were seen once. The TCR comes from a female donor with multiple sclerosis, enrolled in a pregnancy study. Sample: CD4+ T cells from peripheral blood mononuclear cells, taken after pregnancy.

CDR3 in DNA: TGTGCCAGCAGCCATTCACCCGGTGATACGCAGTATTTT. Translated, it gives CASSHSPGDTQYF. The gene calls are TRBV11-2 and TRBJ2-3; D gene uncertain. With 5 bases removed from V and 6 bases from J, the gap between germline ends came to 12 bases. The germline V gene encodes CDR1 SGHAT and CDR2 FQNNGV. The CDR3 runs 13 residues.